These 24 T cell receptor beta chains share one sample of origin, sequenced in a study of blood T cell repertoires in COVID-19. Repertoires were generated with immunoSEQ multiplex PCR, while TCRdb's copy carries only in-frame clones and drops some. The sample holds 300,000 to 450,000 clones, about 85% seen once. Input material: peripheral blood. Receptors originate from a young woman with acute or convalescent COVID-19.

The CDR3 reads CASSYVGMTEGGYTF. DNA of the CDR3: TGTGCCAGCAGTTACGTCGGTATGACGGAGGGCGGCTACACCTTC. This rearrangement joins TRBV6-5 to TRBJ1-2; D is uncertain. V lost 2 bases, J lost 8 bases, and 18 bases lay in between. This CDR3 spans 15 amino acids. CDR1 MNHEY and CDR2 SVGAGI come from the germline V gene.

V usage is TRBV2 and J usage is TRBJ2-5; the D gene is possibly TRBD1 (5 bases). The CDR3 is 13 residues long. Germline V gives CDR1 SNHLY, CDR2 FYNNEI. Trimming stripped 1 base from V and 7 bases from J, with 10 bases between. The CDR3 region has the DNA TGTGCCAGCAGTGAAGACCACCAGGGGACCCAGTACTTC. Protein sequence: CASSEDHQGTQYF.

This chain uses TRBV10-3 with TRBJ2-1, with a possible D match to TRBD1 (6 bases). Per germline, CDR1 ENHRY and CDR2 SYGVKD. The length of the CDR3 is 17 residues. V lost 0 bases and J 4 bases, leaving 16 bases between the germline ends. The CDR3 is CAISESTPQGWYNEQFF. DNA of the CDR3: TGTGCCATCAGTGAGTCGACCCCACAGGGCTGGTACAATGAGCAGTTCTTC.

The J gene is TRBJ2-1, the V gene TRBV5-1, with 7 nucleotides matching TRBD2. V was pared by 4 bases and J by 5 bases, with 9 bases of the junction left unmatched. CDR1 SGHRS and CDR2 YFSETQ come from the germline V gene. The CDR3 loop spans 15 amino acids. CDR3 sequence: CASSVSGVGDNEQFF. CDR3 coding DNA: TGCGCCAGCAGCGTAAGCGGGGTGGGGGACAATGAGCAGTTCTTC.

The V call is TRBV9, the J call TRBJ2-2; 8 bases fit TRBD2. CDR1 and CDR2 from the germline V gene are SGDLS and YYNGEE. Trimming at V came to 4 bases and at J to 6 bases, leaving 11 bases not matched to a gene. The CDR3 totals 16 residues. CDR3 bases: TGTGCCAGCAGCCTAAACCCGGGACTAGAAGCCGGGGAGCTGTTTTTT. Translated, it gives CASSLNPGLEAGELFF.

The CDR3: CASSSGLAPHNEQFF. Written as DNA, the CDR3 is TGTGCCAGCAGTTCTGGACTAGCGCCACACAATGAGCAGTTCTTC. The rearrangement uses TRBV28 and TRBJ2-1, with 9 nucleotides matching TRBD2. The CDR3 consists of 15 residues. Germline V gene lookup returns CDR1 MDHEN and CDR2 SYDVKM. Unmatched junction bases numbered 6, after V lost 4 bases and J lost 5 bases.

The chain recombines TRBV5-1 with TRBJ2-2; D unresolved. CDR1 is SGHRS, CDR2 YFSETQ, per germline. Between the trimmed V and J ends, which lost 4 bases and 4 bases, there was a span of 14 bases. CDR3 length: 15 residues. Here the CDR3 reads CASSLQTSPTGELFF. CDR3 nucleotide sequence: TGCGCCAGCAGCCTCCAGACTTCACCCACCGGGGAGCTGTTTTTT.

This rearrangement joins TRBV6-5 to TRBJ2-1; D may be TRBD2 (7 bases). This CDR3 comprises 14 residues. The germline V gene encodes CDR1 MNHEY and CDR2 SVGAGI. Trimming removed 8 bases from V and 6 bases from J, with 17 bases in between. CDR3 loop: CASLREGGGNEQFF. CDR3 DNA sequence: TGTGCCAGCCTTAGGGAAGGGGGGGGCAATGAGCAGTTCTTC.

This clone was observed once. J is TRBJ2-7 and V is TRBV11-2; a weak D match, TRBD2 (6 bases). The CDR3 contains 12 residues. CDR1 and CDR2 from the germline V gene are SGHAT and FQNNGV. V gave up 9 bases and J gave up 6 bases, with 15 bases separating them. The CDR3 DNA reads TGTGCCAGTTCCGCTACTAGCCCCGAGCAGTACTTC. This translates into CASSATSPEQYF.

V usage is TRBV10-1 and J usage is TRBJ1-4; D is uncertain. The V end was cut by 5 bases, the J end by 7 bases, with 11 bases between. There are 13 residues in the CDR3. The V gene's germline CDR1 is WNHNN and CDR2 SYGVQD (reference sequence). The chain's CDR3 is CASSNEGREKLFF. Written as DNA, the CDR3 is TGCGCCAGCAGTAACGAGGGTCGTGAAAAACTGTTTTTT.

The CDR3 region is CASSSGQGFSGNTIYF. DNA for the CDR3: TGTGCCAGCAGTTCGGGACAGGGCTTCTCTGGAAACACCATATATTTT. This chain joins TRBV27 and TRBJ1-3; 9 nucleotides line up with TRBD1. Trimming at V came to 4 bases and at J to 0 bases, leaving 4 bases not matched to a gene. The CDR3 consists of 16 residues. Germline CDR1 and CDR2: MNHEY and SMNVEV (reference sequence).

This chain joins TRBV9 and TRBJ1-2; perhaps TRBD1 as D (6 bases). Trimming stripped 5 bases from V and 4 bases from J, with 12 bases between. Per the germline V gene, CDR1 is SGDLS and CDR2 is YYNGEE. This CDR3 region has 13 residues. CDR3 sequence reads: CASRVTGSYGYTF. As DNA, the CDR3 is TGTGCCAGCAGGGTTACAGGGTCCTATGGCTACACCTTC.

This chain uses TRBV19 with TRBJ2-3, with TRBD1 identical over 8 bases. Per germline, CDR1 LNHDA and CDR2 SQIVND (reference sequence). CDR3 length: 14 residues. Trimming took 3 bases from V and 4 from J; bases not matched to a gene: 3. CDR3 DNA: TGTGCCAGTAGTATGGCGGACAGGGCAGATACGCAGTATTTT. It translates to CASSMADRADTQYF.

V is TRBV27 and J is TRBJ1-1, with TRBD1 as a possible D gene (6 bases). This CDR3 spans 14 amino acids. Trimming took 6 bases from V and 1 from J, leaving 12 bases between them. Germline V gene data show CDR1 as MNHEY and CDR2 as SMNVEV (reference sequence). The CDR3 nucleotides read TGTGCCAGCAGCTTTGACAGGCCGAACACTGAAGCTTTCTTT. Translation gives CASSFDRPNTEAFF.

The CDR3 DNA sequence: TGTGCCAGCAGTGGAGAGGGTAGGTCTGAAGCTTTCTTT. This encodes CASSGEGRSEAFF. The chain employs TRBV2 and TRBJ1-1; D is unresolved. Germline V CDR1 and CDR2: SNHLY, FYNNEI. The CDR3 runs 13 residues. Trimming left V 4 bases short and J 6 bases short, with 12 bases between.

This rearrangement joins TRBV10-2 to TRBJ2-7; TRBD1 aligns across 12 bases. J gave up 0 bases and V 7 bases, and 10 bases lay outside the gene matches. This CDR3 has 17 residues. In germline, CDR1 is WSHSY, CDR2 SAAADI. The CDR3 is CASKPGQGATGSYEQYF. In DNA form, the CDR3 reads TGCGCCAGCAAACCGGGACAGGGGGCGACCGGCTCCTACGAGCAGTACTTC.

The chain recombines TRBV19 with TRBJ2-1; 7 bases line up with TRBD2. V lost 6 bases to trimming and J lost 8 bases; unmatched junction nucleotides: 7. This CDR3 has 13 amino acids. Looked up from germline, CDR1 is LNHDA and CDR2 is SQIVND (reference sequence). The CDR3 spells CASSFPRGDEQFF. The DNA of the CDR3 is TGTGCCAGTAGCTTCCCCCGGGGGGATGAGCAGTTCTTC.

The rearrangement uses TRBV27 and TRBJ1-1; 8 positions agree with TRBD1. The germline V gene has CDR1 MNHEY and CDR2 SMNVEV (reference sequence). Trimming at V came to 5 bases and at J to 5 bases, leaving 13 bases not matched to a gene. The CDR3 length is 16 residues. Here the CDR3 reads CASSPSGQGSITEAFF. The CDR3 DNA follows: TGTGCCAGCAGTCCGTCCGGACAGGGAAGTATAACTGAAGCTTTCTTT.

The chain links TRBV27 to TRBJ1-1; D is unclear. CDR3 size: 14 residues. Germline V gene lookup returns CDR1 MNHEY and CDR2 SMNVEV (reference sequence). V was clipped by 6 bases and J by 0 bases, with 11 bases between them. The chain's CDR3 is CASRVERMNTEAFF. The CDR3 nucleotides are TGTGCCAGCAGAGTCGAGCGCATGAACACTGAAGCTTTCTTT.

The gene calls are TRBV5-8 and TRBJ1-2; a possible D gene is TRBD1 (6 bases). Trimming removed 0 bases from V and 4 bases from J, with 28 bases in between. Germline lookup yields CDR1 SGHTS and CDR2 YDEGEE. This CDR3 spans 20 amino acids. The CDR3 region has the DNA TGTGCCAGCAGCTTGGTTTACTTTGCCCCACAGGGAAGGGAAGGCTATGGCTACACCTTC. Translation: CASSLVYFAPQGREGYGYTF.

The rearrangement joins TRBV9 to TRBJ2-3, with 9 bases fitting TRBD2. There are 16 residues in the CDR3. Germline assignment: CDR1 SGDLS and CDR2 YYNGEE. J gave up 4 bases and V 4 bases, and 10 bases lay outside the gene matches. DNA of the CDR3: TGTGCCAGCAGCACTTGGACTAGCGCAGCCCCAGATACGCAGTATTTT. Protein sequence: CASSTWTSAAPDTQYF. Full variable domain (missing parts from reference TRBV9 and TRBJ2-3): DSGVTQTPKHLITATGQRVTLRCSPRSGDLSVYWYQQSLDQGLQFLIQYYNGEERAKGNILERFSAQQFPDLHSELNLSSLELGDSALYFCASSTWTSAAPDTQYFGPGTRLTVL.

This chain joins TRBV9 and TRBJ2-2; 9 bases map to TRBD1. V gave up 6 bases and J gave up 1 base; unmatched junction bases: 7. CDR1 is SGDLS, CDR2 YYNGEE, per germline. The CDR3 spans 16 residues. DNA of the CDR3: TGTGCCAGCAACCGTAAGGGACAGGGGAACACCGGGGAGCTGTTTTTT. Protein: CASNRKGQGNTGELFF.

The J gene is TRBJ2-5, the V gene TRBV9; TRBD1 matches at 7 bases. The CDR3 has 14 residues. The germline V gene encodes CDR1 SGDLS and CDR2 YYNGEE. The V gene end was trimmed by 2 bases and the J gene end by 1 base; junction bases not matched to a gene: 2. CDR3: CASSVDRTQETQYF. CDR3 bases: TGTGCCAGCAGCGTGGACAGGACCCAAGAGACCCAGTACTTC.

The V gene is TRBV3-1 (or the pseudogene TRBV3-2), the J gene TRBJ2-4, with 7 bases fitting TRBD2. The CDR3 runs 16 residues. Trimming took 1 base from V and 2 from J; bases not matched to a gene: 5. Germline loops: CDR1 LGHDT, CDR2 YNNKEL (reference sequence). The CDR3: CASSQAGLISKNIQYF. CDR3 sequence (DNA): TGTGCCAGCAGCCAAGCGGGACTAATTTCCAAAAACATTCAGTACTTC.